This T cell receptor beta chain was recorded in a study of blood T cell repertoires in COVID-19. Whole-study context: Samples taken during acute and convalescent COVID-19 were collected in the United States, Italy and Spain.

Patients in Seattle were enrolled during active infection, then followed longitudinally. V lost 3 bases and J 1 base, leaving 7 bases between the germline ends. The CDR3 extends over 13 amino acids. Germline V lookup: CDR1 SNHLY, CDR2 FYNNEI. Generated by immunoSEQ multiplex PCR, the TCRdb table keeps only in-frame clones and is missing some. In the table there are over 450,000 clones, roughly nine tenths of which are singletons. This clone was observed a single time. Sequencing was done on a sample of peripheral blood. This chain uses TRBV2 with TRBJ2-7, with D hard to call. This receptor was obtained from a man between 18 and 29 years old with COVID-19, enrolled during active disease. The CDR3 DNA sequence: TGTGCCAGCAGTGACACTACTTCCTACGAGCAGTACTTC. Translation gives CASSDTTSYEQYF.